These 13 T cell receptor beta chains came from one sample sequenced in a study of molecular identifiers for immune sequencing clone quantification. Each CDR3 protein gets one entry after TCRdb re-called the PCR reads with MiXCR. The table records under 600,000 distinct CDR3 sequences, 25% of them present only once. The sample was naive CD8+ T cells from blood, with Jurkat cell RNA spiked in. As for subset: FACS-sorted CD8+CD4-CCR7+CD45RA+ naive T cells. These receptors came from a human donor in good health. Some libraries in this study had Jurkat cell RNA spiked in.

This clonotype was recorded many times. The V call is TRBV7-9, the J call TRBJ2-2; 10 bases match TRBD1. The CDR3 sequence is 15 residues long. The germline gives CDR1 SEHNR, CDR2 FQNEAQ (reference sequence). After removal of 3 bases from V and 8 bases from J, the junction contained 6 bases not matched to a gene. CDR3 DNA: TGTGCCAGCAGCTTCTCCGGGACAGGGGTTGGGGAGCTGTTTTTT. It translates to CASSFSGTGVGELFF.

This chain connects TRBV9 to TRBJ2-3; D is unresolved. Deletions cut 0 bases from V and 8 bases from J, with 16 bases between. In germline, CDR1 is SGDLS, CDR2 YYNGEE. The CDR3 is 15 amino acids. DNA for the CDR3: TGTGCCAGCAGCGTAGAGTTTGGGCCATCGGGTACGCAGTATTTT. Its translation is CASSVEFGPSGTQYF.

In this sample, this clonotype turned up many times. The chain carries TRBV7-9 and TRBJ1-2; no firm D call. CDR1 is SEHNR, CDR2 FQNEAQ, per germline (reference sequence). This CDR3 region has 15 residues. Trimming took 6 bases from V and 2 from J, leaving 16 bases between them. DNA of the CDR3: TGTGCCAGCAGTTCAAGTCTCAGCGAAAACTATGGCTACACCTTC. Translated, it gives CASSSSLSENYGYTF.

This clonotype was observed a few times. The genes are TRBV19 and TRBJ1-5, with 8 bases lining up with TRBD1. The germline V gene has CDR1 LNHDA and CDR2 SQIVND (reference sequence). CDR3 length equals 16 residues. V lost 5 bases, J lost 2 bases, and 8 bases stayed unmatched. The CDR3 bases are TGTGCCAGTAGTCCCTGGACAGGGTCGGGCAATCAGCCCCAGCATTTT. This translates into CASSPWTGSGNQPQHF.

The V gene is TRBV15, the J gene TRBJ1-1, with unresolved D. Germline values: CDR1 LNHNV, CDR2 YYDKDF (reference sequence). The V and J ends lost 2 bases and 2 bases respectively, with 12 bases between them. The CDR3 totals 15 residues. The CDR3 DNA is TGTGCCACCAGCAGACGCGCGGGGAGAAACACTGAAGCTTTCTTT. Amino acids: CATSRRAGRNTEAFF.

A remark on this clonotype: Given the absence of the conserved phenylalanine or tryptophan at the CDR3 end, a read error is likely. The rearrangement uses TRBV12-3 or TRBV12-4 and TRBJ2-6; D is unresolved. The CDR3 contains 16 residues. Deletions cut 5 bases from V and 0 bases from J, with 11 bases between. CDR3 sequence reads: CASSAGSSSGANVLTL. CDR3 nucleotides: TGTGCCAGCAGTGCCGGTTCCAGCTCTGGGGCCAACGTCCTGACTCTC.

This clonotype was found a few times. The CDR3 loop reads CASSYSANSYNEQFF. Here the CDR3 DNA reads TGTGCCAGCAGTTACTCGGCAAACTCCTACAATGAGCAGTTCTTC. The chain combines TRBV6-6 with TRBJ2-1; D is unresolved. V dropped 0 bases and J dropped 0 bases, with 6 bases sitting between them. CDR3 size: 15 residues. The germline CDR1 and CDR2 sequences are MNHNY and SVGAGI (reference sequence).

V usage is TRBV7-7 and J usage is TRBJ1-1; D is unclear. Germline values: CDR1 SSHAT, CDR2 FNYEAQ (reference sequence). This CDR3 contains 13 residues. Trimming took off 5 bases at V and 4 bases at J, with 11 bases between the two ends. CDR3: CASSLDLSTEAFF. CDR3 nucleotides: TGTGCCAGCAGCCTGGATCTCAGCACTGAAGCTTTCTTT.

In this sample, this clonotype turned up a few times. The CDR3 sequence is CSAEKRDRTNTGELFF. The CDR3 nucleotides read TGCAGTGCTGAGAAACGGGACAGGACGAACACCGGGGAGCTGTTTTTT. The V gene is TRBV20-1, the J gene TRBJ2-2; the match to TRBD1 covers 8 bases. Germline assignment: CDR1 DFQATT and CDR2 SNEGSKA (reference sequence). The junction had 8 bases not matched to a gene; V was cut back by 5 bases and J by 0 bases. The CDR3 runs 16 residues.

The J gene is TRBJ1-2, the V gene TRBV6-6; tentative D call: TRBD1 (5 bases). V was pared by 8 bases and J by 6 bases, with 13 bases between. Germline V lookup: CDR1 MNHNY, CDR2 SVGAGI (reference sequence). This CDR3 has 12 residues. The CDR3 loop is CASLQGGDGYTF. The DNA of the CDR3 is TGTGCCAGCCTCCAGGGAGGGGATGGCTACACCTTC.

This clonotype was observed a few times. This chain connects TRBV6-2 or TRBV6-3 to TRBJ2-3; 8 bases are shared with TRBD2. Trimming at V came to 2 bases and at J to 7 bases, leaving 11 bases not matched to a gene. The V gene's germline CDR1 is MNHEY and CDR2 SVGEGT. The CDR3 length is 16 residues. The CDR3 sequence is CASSYGPQAGVYTQYF. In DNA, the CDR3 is TGTGCCAGCAGTTACGGTCCACAAGCGGGAGTATATACGCAGTATTTT.

The CDR3 here is CASSVLDSLPGYTF. In DNA form, the CDR3 reads TGTGCCAGCAGCGTCTTAGACTCATTGCCTGGCTACACCTTC. The chain employs TRBV7-9 and TRBJ1-2; D gene ambiguous. The CDR3 contains 14 residues. CDR1 SEHNR and CDR2 FQNEAQ come from the germline V gene (reference sequence). Trimming removed 5 bases at V and 7 bases at J, with 17 bases between. The full variable domain, in which reference TRBV7-9 and TRBJ1-2 provide the parts outside the CDR3, is DTGVSQNPRHKITKRGQNVTFRCDPISEHNRLYWYRQTLGQGPEFLTYFQNEAQLEKSRLLSDRFSAERPKGSFSTLEIQRTEQGDSAMYLCASSVLDSLPGYTFGSGTRLTVV.

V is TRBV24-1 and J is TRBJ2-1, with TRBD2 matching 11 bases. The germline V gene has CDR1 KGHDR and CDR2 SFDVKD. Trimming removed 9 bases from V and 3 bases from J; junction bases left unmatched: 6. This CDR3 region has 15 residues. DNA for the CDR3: TGTGCCACCTCGCCGGGACTAGCGGACTACAATGAGCAGTTCTTC. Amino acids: CATSPGLADYNEQFF.